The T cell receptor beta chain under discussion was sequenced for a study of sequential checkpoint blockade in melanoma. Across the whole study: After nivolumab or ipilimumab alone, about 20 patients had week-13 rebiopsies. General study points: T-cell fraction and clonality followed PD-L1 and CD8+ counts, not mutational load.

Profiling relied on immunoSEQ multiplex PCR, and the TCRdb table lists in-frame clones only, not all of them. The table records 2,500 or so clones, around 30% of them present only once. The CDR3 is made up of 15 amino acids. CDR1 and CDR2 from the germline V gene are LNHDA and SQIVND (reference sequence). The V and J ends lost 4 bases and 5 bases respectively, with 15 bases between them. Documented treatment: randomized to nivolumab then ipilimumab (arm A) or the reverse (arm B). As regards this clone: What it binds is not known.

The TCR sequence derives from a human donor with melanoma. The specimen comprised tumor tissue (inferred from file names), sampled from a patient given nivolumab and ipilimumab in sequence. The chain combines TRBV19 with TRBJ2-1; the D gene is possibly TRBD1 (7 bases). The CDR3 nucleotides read TGTGCCAGTAGTACCTCAGGGGGGCCAAACAATGAGCAGTTCTTC. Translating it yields CASSTSGGPNNEQFF.